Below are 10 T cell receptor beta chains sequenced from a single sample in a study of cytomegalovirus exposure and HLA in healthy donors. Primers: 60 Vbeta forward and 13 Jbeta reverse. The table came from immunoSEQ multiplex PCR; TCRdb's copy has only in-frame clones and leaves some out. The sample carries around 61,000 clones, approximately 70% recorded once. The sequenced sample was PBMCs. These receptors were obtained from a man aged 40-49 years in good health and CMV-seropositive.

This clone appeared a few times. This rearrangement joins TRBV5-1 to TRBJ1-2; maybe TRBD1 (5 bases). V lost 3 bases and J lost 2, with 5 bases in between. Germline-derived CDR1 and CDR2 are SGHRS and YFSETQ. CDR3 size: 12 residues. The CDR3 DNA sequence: TGCGCCAGCAGCTCAGGGAACTATGGCTACACCTTC. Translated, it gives CASSSGNYGYTF.

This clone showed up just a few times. CDR3 nucleotides: TGCGCCAGCAGCCAAGGATTCCCTTCTAACGAGCAGTACTTC. This translates into CASSQGFPSNEQYF. The chain couples TRBV4-3 to TRBJ2-7; D not certain. CDR1 LGHNA and CDR2 YSLEER come from the germline V gene. Trimming took 1 base from V and 5 from J, leaving 12 bases between them. This CDR3 is built from 14 residues.

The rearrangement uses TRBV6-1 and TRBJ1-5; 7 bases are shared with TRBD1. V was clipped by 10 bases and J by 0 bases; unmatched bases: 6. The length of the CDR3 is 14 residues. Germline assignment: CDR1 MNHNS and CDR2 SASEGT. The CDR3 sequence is CAIGTVYSNQPQHF. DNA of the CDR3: TGTGCCATAGGGACAGTCTATAGCAATCAGCCCCAGCATTTT.

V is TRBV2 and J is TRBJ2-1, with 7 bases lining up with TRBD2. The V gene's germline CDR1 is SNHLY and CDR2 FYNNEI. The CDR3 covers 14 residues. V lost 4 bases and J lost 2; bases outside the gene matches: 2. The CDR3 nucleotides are TGTGCCAGCAGTGGGCTAGCGGCCTACAATGAGCAGTTCTTC. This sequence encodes CASSGLAAYNEQFF.

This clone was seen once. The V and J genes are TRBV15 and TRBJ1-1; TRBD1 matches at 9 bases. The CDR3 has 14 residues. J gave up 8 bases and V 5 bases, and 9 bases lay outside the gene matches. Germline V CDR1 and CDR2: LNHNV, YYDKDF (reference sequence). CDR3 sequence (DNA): TGTGCCACCAGCGGCAAGCGGGACAGGGTAGAAGCTTTCTTT. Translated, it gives CATSGKRDRVEAFF.

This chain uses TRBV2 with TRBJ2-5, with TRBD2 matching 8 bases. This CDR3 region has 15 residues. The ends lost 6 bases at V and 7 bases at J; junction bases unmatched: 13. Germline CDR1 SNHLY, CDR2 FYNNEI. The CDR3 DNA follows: TGTGCCAGCAGCGCCGGGACTAGGAGTGAGGGGACCCAGTACTTC. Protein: CASSAGTRSEGTQYF.

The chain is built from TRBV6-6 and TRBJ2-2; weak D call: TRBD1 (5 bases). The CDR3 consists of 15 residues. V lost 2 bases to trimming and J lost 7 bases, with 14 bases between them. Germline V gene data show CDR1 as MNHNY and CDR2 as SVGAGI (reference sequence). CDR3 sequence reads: CASSYGPGSGGELFF. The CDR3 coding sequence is TGTGCCAGCAGTTACGGGCCAGGGTCGGGCGGGGAGCTGTTTTTT.

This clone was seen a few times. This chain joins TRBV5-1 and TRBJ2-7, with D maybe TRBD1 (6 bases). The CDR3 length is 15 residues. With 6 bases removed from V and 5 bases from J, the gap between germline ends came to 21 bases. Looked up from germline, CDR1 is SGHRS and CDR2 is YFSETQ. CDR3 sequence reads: CASTLGQPGPNEQYF. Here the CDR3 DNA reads TGCGCCAGCACGTTAGGACAGCCTGGCCCCAACGAGCAGTACTTC.

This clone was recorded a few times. CDR3: CASSKGQENTEAFF. The CDR3 DNA reads as TGTGCCAGCAGTAAGGGACAGGAGAACACTGAAGCTTTCTTT. This sequence joins TRBV6-1 and TRBJ1-1; 8 bases align to TRBD1. The CDR3 extends over 14 amino acids. Germline V gene sequence: CDR1 MNHNS, CDR2 SASEGT. Trimming at V came to 5 bases and at J to 1 base, leaving 3 bases not matched to a gene.

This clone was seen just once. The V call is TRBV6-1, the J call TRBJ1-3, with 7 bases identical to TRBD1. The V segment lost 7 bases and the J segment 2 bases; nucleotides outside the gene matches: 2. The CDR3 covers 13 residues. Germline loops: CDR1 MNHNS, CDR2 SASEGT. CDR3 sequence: CASTGTAGNTIYF. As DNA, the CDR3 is TGTGCCAGCACCGGGACAGCTGGAAACACCATATATTTT.